This T cell receptor beta chain was profiled in a study of blood T cell repertoires in COVID-19. Study context: Samples taken during acute and convalescent COVID-19 were collected in the United States, Italy and Spain. PBMCs, B-cell-depleted T cells, or T cells were the source of the cDNA or gDNA that made up the material.

The CDR3 spans 14 residues. Looked up from germline, CDR1 is LNHDA and CDR2 is SQIVND (reference sequence). J lost 7 bases, V lost 6 bases, and 5 bases had no gene match. Clones were read by immunoSEQ multiplex PCR, and TCRdb kept only the in-frame ones, dropping some. The table includes 70,000 to 90,000 clones, more than 75% detected once. The chain carries TRBV19 and TRBJ1-6; TRBD1 aligns across 8 bases. The sample was peripheral blood. The receptor was derived from an elderly woman with acute or convalescent COVID-19. CDR3 protein: CASSRQGRNSPLHF. The CDR3 DNA reads as TGTGCCAGTAGCCGACAGGGGCGGAATTCACCCCTCCACTTT.